The 25 T cell receptor beta chains listed next were all sequenced from one sample in a study of blood T cell repertoires in COVID-19 (dated by TCRdb to 2019 to 2021). The library was generated by the immunoSEQ multiplex PCR assay. The immuneACCESS repertoire file appears here via TCRdb, limited to in-frame rearrangements. These files lack a portion of the clones; in checked studies, under half of the deficit traces to unresolved V genes, and the cause of the others is not known. This sample comprises more than 50,000 clones, 60% to 80% of them detected only once. The ten largest account for about 39% of the sample. The specimen sequenced was peripheral blood. The receptors here all came from a man in his 70s with active or convalescent COVID-19.

The J gene is TRBJ1-3, the V gene TRBV7-2, with TRBD1 matching 7 bases. The V gene end was trimmed by 8 bases and the J gene end by 4 bases; junction bases not matched to a gene: 11. The CDR3 consists of 15 residues. Germline assignment: CDR1 SGHTA and CDR2 FQGNSA. CDR3 DNA sequence: TGTGCCAGCGTCAGAAGTGAGACAGGGGGAAACACCATATATTTT. Its protein is CASVRSETGGNTIYF.

The chain uses TRBV4-3 and TRBJ2-3; 9 bases map to TRBD2. From germline, CDR1 is LGHNA and CDR2 YSLEER. The CDR3 runs to 17 residues. V lost 1 base to trimming and J lost 6 bases; unmatched junction nucleotides: 11. CDR3 sequence reads: CASSQAWLAGRHDTQYF. The CDR3 bases are TGCGCCAGCAGCCAAGCGTGGCTAGCGGGGCGGCATGATACGCAGTATTTT.

The genes are TRBV5-4 and TRBJ2-3; 10 bases map to TRBD1. The CDR3 runs to 16 residues. J gave up 5 bases and V 2 bases, and 8 bases lay outside the gene matches. The germline V gene encodes CDR1 SGHNT and CDR2 YYREEE (reference sequence). The DNA for the CDR3 is TGTGCCAGCAGCTTTTCCGGGACAGGGGTCCGAGATACGCAGTATTTT. Translating it yields CASSFSGTGVRDTQYF.

The chain employs TRBV6-6 and TRBJ2-5; 7 positions agree with TRBD1. V shed 5 bases and J 4 bases; nucleotides not matched to a gene: 16. Germline V gene data show CDR1 as MNHNY and CDR2 as SVGAGI (reference sequence). The CDR3 has 17 residues. The CDR3 DNA sequence: TGTGCCAGCAGTCCGGGACGGGGAACAGGGGTGGGAGAGACCCAGTACTTC. It is translated as CASSPGRGTGVGETQYF.

The chain uses TRBV30 and TRBJ2-3; D gene unclear. Per the germline V gene, CDR1 is GTSNPN and CDR2 is SVGIG (reference sequence). This CDR3 has 14 amino acids. V was clipped by 0 bases and J by 0 bases, with 7 bases between them. CDR3 nucleotides: TGTGCCTGGAGTGTTGGCGGCAGCACAGATACGCAGTATTTT. This codes for CAWSVGGSTDTQYF.

As regards this clone: One end of the junction fails to match germline, which may point to a read error. Different DNA sequences within this sample yield the same CDR3. This rearrangement joins TRBV30 to TRBJ1-2; D may be TRBD1 (6 bases). Germline loops: CDR1 GTSNPN, CDR2 SVGIG (reference sequence). CDR3 length: 16 amino acids. The CDR3 DNA reads TGTGCCTGGAGTGTAGTGAGGGCGGGGGGCGCCGATGGCTACACTTTC. Translated: CAWSVVRAGGADGYTF.

J is TRBJ2-4 and V is TRBV7-9, with D perhaps matching TRBD1 (6 bases). Per the germline V gene, CDR1 is SEHNR and CDR2 is FQNEAQ (reference sequence). V lost 1 base and J 0 bases, leaving 16 bases between the germline ends. CDR3 size: 18 residues. CDR3 bases: TGTGCCAGCAGCTTAGGAGGGGGAACCGTCCTAGCCAAAAACATTCAGTACTTC. As protein: CASSLGGGTVLAKNIQYF.

The rearrangement joins TRBV29-1 to TRBJ2-7; 12 bases agree with TRBD1. This CDR3 has 14 residues. Per the germline V gene, CDR1 is SQVTM and CDR2 is ANQGSEA. The V and J ends lost 6 bases and 6 bases, in that order; junction bases with no gene match: 9. This CDR3 reads CSVALRDRGPEQYF. CDR3 in DNA: TGCAGCGTCGCCCTCCGGGACAGGGGGCCCGAGCAGTACTTC.

This clone was seen a few times. This chain uses TRBV30 with TRBJ1-6, with TRBD1 matching 9 bases. Germline values: CDR1 GTSNPN, CDR2 SVGIG (reference sequence). Unmatched junction bases numbered 4, after V lost 5 bases and J lost 5 bases. CDR3 length: 14 amino acids. The CDR3: CAWDRGINNSPLHF. Here the CDR3 DNA reads TGTGCCTGGGACAGGGGGATTAATAATTCACCCCTCCACTTT. Filled out from reference TRBV30 and TRBJ1-6, the complete variable domain reads SQTIHQWPATLVQPVGSPLSLECTVEGTSNPNLYWYRQAAGRGLQLLFYSVGIGQISSEVPQNLSASRPQDRQFILSSKKLLLSDSGFYLCAWDRGINNSPLHFGNGTRLTVT.

This rearrangement joins TRBV18 to TRBJ1-4; TRBD1 matches 8 bases. This CDR3 is built from 14 residues. Looked up from germline, CDR1 is KGHSH and CDR2 is LQKENI. V lost 6 bases and J lost 10; bases outside the gene matches: 10. CDR3 in DNA: TGTGCCAGCTCCCGGACAGGGATTTCTCCAAAACTGTTTTTT. This gives the protein CASSRTGISPKLFF.

V gene TRBV28 combines with J gene TRBJ2-5, with D perhaps TRBD2 (5 bases). Trimming cost V 3 bases and J 3 bases, with 17 bases left between them. This CDR3 contains 16 residues. CDR1 MDHEN and CDR2 SYDVKM come from the germline V gene. CDR3 coding DNA: TGTGCCAGCAGTTTTACGTTTAGAGGGTCCGAAGAGACCCAGTACTTC. This sequence encodes CASSFTFRGSEETQYF.

The chain has TRBV4-3 and TRBJ1-1, with TRBD1 matching 8 bases. The length of the CDR3 is 16 residues. Trimming removed 3 bases from V and 0 bases from J; junction bases left unmatched: 6. Germline CDR1 and CDR2: LGHNA and YSLEER. The CDR3 DNA sequence: TGCGCCAGCAGCCAGAGGACGGACAGGGTGAACACTGAAGCTTTCTTT. Translating gives CASSQRTDRVNTEAFF.

The chain carries TRBV6-6 and TRBJ2-2, with TRBD1 matching 9 bases. Germline CDR1 and CDR2: MNHNY and SVGAGI (reference sequence). CDR3 size: 14 residues. The ends lost 6 bases at V and 5 bases at J; junction bases unmatched: 4. CDR3 DNA: TGTGCCAGCAGCTGGGACAGGGCAACCGGGGAGCTGTTTTTT. Translated: CASSWDRATGELFF.

This clone was seen a single time. The chain recombines TRBV12-3 or TRBV12-4 with TRBJ1-1; possible D gene TRBD1, 6 bases. V dropped 6 bases and J dropped 5 bases, with 13 bases sitting between them. This CDR3 has 13 amino acids. CDR3 sequence reads: CASSPPGDTEAFF. The CDR3 DNA sequence: TGTGCCAGCAGCCCCCCAGGGGATACTGAAGCTTTCTTT.

This sequence joins TRBV11-3 and TRBJ2-1; tentatively, D is TRBD2 (6 bases). This CDR3 contains 14 residues. The V and J ends lost 2 bases and 7 bases respectively, with 12 bases between them. Germline V CDR1 and CDR2: SGHNT, YENEEA. The DNA of the CDR3 is TGTGCCAGCAGCTTAAGATCAGGGAGGAATGAGCAGTTCTTC. It codes for CASSLRSGRNEQFF.

CDR3 DNA sequence: TGTGCCAGCAGAACTGGACAGTATGGCTACACCTTC. Amino acid sequence: CASRTGQYGYTF. This chain joins TRBV6-5 and TRBJ1-2; tentative D call: TRBD1 (6 bases). CDR3 size: 12 residues. Trimming took 6 bases from V and 5 from J, leaving 10 bases between them. Germline CDR1 and CDR2: MNHEY and SVGAGI.

This clone came up a few times. The V and J genes are TRBV19 and TRBJ1-1; 8 positions agree with TRBD1. The CDR3 length is 15 residues. Germline V gene sequence: CDR1 LNHDA, CDR2 SQIVND (reference sequence). The ends lost 5 bases at V and 1 base at J; junction bases unmatched: 6. The CDR3 DNA reads TGTGCCAGTAGTCCACCGGACAGGGCGAACACTGAAGCTTTCTTT. Amino acid sequence: CASSPPDRANTEAFF.

The rearrangement links TRBV19 to TRBJ2-5; 7 bases are a match to TRBD1. CDR3 length: 17 amino acids. With 4 bases clipped from V and 1 base from J, the junction kept 12 bases outside the gene matches. CDR1 and CDR2 from the germline V gene are LNHDA and SQIVND (reference sequence). The CDR3 sequence: CASSTNMGTVSQETQYF. CDR3 coding DNA: TGTGCCAGTAGTACCAATATGGGGACAGTTAGCCAAGAGACCCAGTACTTC.

The chain is built from TRBV27 and TRBJ2-1; TRBD2 might be the D (6 bases). V lost 8 bases and J lost 4, with 15 bases in between. CDR1 is MNHEY and CDR2 is SMNVEV in the germline V gene (reference sequence). The CDR3 consists of 14 residues. The CDR3 here is CASLGRGKYNEQFF. DNA of the CDR3: TGTGCCAGCTTAGGACGGGGGAAATACAATGAGCAGTTCTTC.

DNA for the CDR3: TGTGCCAGCAGTTCACGGGAGGGTGAAGCTTTCTTT. Its protein is CASSSREGEAFF. The chain carries TRBV6-5 and TRBJ1-1; D is undetermined. V was trimmed by 4 bases and J by 7 bases, leaving 10 bases between them. CDR1 and CDR2 (germline): MNHEY, SVGAGI. The CDR3 totals 12 residues.

The chain has TRBV7-9 and TRBJ1-1; D gene ambiguous. The V and J ends lost 6 bases and 0 bases respectively, with 11 bases between them. CDR1 is SEHNR and CDR2 is FQNEAQ in the germline V gene (reference sequence). This CDR3 has 14 residues. DNA for the CDR3: TGTGCCAGCAGGCTCGCAGATATGAACACTGAAGCTTTCTTT. As protein: CASRLADMNTEAFF.

Only one count was recorded for this clone. The rearrangement joins TRBV9 to TRBJ2-1; 9 bases map to TRBD2. The CDR3 totals 16 residues. V trimming: 4 bases; J trimming: 7 bases; junction bases outside the gene matches: 12. Germline-derived CDR1 and CDR2 are SGDLS and YYNGEE. CDR3 protein: CASSKRGSGGENEQFF. The CDR3 region has the DNA TGTGCCAGCAGCAAGAGGGGTAGCGGGGGAGAAAATGAGCAGTTCTTC. Full variable domain (outside the CDR3, taken from reference TRBV9 and TRBJ2-1): DSGVTQTPKHLITATGQRVTLRCSPRSGDLSVYWYQQSLDQGLQFLIQYYNGEERAKGNILERFSAQQFPDLHSELNLSSLELGDSALYFCASSKRGSGGENEQFFGPGTRLTVL.

This clone has just one count. The rearrangement links TRBV5-1 to TRBJ1-3; 9 bases are a match to TRBD1. From germline, CDR1 is SGHRS and CDR2 YFSETQ. The CDR3 is 15 amino acids. The V segment lost 3 bases and the J segment 4 bases; nucleotides outside the gene matches: 5. The DNA of the CDR3 is TGCGCCAGCAGCTCTCGGACAGGGGACGGAAACACCATATATTTT. Protein sequence: CASSSRTGDGNTIYF.

This chain connects TRBV6-1 to TRBJ1-1; D gene ambiguous. Germline CDR1 reads MNHNS; CDR2 reads SASEGT. CDR3 length: 15 amino acids. The ends were cut back, 2 bases at V and 0 bases at J, with 10 bases in the middle. The CDR3 loop is CASSELRLLNTEAFF. The CDR3 DNA follows: TGTGCCAGCAGTGAATTGCGGCTCCTGAACACTGAAGCTTTCTTT.

V usage is TRBV4-3 and J usage is TRBJ2-2; D perhaps matches TRBD2 (6 bases). This CDR3 has 14 amino acids. Trimming cost V 1 base and J 6 bases, with 9 bases left between them. Germline CDR1 and CDR2: LGHNA and YSLEER. CDR3 protein: CASSQAGLPGELFF. The CDR3 DNA follows: TGCGCCAGCAGCCAAGCGGGACTCCCCGGGGAGCTGTTTTTT.